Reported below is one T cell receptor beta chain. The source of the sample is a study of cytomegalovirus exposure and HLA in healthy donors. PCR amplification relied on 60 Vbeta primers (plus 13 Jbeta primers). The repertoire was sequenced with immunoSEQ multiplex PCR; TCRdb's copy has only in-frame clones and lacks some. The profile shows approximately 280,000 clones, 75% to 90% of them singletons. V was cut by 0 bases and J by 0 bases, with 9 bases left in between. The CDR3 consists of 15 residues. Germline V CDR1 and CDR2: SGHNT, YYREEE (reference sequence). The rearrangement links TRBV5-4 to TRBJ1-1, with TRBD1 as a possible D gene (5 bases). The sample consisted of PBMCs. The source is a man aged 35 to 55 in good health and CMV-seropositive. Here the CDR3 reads CASSLAGRMNTEAFF. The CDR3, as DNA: TGTGCCAGCAGCTTGGCAGGGCGGATGAACACTGAAGCTTTCTTT.